This T cell receptor (beta chain) was profiled in a study of blood T cell repertoires in COVID-19 (TCRdb year 2020). In terms of the full investigation: Samples from collaborators originated in the United States, Italy and Spain and spanned both the acute and convalescent phases of COVID-19. The material from the prospective study consisted of cDNA or gDNA derived from T cells, B-cell-depleted T cells, or PBMCs. The dataset comprised deeply sampled blood TCRbeta repertoires from subjects exposed to, actively infected with, or recovered from COVID-19. A freely available public database, intended as a resource for researchers studying the immune response to SARS-CoV-2, is where the repertoires were released. Samples were obtained from the ongoing ImmuneRACE study (first 160 participants) and from approximately 1,200 subjects provided by 6 global collaborators. Sample metadata almost always included a de-identified subject ID, COVID-19 status, age in years and sex. Where HLA class I and class II types were available, the types were taken from metadata supplied by the sample provider, not from assay-based typing.

Summary of the overall study and its limitations: The quantity of clinical and demographic metadata differed by source and by participant and was supplied without curation.

TCRbeta CDR3 regions were amplified from genomic DNA using the immunoSEQ Assay, a bias-controlled multiplex PCR. Processing in the source paper ran as follows. The number of nucleated cells in each sample was estimated from the amplification of reference gene primers within the assay. To quantify the absolute abundance of each unique TCRbeta CDR3 rearrangement, sequence reads were collapsed and filtered. For each sample, productive Simpson clonality was calculated by taking the square root of Simpson's diversity index across productive rearrangements. TCRdb retrieved this table from immuneACCESS and kept in-frame rearrangements only. Not all clones are present; in checked studies, unresolved V genes account for under half, and no reason is known for the remainder. The V and J calls and clone size come from that table; D and trimming were worked out from the DNA. Within this sample are about 250,000 clones, with 75% to 90% of them counted one time only. Around 25% of the sample is held by the ten biggest clonotypes.

Measured from the cysteine to the phenylalanine, the CDR3 is 11 residues long. Only CDR3 DNA is held: 33 bases, read in frame from base 1. CDR1 MDHEN and CDR2 SYDVKM were looked up in the germline V gene. The collaborating institutions used their own protocols to collect whole blood in K2EDTA tubes. For TCRbeta analysis, collaborators shipped samples as frozen whole blood, isolated PBMCs, or DNA extracted from either of those sample types. This clone was observed a handful of times. Its target antigen remains unknown. Mismatch with germline at one junction end may stem from a read error. Sequenced input: peripheral blood. The chain is made from TRBV28 and TRBJ2-7, and 11 bases in between align with TRBD2. This sequence originates from a man aged 35 to 55 with acute or convalescent COVID-19. The CDR3 is CASSFPGLAVF. The DNA reads as follows: TGTGCCAGCAGTTTTCCGGGACTAGCGGTCTTC. Joined to the reference TRBV28 and TRBJ2-7 proteins, this CDR3 gives the full variable domain: DVKVTQSSRYLVKRTGEKVFLECVQDMDHENMFWYRQDPGLGLRLIYFSYDVKMKEKGDIPEGYSVSREKKERFSLILESASTNQTSMYLCASSFPGLAVFGPGTRLTVT.